The sequence of this T cell receptor beta chain was determined in a study of monozygotic twins with inflammatory bowel disease. The cDNA of both the TCRalpha and TCRbeta chains was subjected to two nested PCRs of approximately 16 and 9 cycles. TCRdb reanalyzed the 5' RACE reads and collapses them to one entry per CDR3 protein, without DNA. The sample has approximately 400,000 distinct CDR3 sequences, and its top ten clones hold approximately 2.4%. In germline, CDR1 is SGHRS, CDR2 YFSETQ. The CDR3 consists of 16 residues. The sequencing sample was made of blood. This chain links TRBV5-1 with TRBJ2-1; the TRBD1 assignment by TCRdb is unverifiable without DNA. The receptor was isolated from a human donor with ulcerative colitis or Crohn's disease, or a healthy co-twin of an affected twin (not recorded which). CDR3 loop: CASSSEQGAAYNEQFF.